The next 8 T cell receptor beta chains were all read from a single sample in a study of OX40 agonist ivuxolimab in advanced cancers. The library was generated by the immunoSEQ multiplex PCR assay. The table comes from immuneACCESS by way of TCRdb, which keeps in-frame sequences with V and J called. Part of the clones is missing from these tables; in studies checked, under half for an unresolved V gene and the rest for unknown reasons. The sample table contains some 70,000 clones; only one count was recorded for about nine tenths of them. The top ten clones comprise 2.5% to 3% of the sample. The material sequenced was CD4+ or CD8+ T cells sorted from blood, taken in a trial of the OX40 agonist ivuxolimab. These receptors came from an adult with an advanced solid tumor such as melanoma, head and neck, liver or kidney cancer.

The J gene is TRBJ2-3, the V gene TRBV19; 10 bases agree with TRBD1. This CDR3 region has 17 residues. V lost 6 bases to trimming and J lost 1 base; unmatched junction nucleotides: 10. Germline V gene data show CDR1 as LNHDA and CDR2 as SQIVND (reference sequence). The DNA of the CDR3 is TGTGCCAGTAGCGACCCGGGACAGGGGAAGGGCACAGATACGCAGTATTTT. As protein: CASSDPGQGKGTDTQYF.

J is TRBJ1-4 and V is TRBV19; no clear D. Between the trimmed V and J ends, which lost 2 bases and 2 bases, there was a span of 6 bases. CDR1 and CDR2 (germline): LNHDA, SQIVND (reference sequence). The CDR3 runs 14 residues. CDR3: CASSITSTNEKLFF. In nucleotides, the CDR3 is TGTGCCAGTAGTATAACAAGTACTAATGAAAAACTGTTTTTT.

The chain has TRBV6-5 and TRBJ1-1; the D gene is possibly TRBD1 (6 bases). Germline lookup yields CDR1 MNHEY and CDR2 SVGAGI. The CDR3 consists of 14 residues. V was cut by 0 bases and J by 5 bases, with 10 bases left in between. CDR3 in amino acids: CASSYSGGRTEAFF. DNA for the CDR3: TGTGCCAGCAGTTACTCAGGGGGTAGGACTGAAGCTTTCTTT.

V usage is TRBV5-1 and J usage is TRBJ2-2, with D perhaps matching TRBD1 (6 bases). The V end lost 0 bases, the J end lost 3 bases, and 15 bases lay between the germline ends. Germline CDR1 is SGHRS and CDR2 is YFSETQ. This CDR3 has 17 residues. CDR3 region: CASSLDGQGPDTGELFF. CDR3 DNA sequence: TGCGCCAGCAGCTTGGACGGTCAGGGGCCGGACACCGGGGAGCTGTTTTTT.

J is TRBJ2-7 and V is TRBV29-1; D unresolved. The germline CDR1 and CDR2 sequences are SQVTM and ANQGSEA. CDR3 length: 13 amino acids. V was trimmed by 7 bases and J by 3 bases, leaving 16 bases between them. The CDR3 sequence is CSAAGSSYYEQYF. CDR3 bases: TGCAGCGCGGCCGGTAGTAGCTACTACGAGCAGTACTTC.

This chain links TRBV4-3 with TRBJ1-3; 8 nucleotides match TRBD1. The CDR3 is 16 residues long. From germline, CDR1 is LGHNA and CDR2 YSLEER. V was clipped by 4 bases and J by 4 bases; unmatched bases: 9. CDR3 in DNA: TGCGCCAGCAGCCTAGCGCCAGGGGGCTCGGGAAACACCATATATTTT. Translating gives CASSLAPGGSGNTIYF.

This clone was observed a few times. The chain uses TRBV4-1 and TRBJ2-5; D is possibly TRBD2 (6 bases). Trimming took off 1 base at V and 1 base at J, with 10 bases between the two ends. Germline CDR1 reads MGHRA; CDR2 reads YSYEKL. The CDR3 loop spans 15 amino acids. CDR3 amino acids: CASSQGRGSQETQYF. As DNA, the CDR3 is TGCGCCAGCAGCCAAGGGAGGGGTTCCCAAGAGACCCAGTACTTC.

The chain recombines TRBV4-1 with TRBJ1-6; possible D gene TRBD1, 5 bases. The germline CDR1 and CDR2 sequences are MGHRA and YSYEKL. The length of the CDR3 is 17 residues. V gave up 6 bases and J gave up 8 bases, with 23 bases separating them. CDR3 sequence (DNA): TGCGCCAGCAGGATGGGCTCGGGCAGGGAGTTGGATTCACCCCTCCACTTT. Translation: CASRMGSGRELDSPLHF.